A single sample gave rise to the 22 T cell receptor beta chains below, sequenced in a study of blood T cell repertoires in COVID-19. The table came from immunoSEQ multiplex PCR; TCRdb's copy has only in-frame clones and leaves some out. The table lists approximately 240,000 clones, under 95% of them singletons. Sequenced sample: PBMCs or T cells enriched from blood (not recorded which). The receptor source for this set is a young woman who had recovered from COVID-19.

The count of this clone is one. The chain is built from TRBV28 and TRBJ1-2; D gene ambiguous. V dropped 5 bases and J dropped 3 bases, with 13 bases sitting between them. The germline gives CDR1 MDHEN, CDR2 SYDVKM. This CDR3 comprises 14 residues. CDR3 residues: CASSPPAVDYGYTF. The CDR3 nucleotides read TGTGCCAGCAGTCCGCCGGCGGTTGACTATGGCTACACCTTC.

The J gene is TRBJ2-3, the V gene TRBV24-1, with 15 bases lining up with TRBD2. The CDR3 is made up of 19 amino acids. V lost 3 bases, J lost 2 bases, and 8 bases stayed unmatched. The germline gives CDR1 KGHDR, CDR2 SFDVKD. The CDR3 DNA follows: TGTGCCACCAGTGATGCCGGGACTAGCGGGAGGATATTCACAGATACGCAGTATTTT. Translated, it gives CATSDAGTSGRIFTDTQYF.

The CDR3 DNA reads TGTGCCTTCAGGGGGCAAGATGGCTACACCTTC. Its translation is CAFRGQDGYTF. The chain couples TRBV19 to TRBJ1-2; TRBD1 agrees at 8 bases. The CDR3 has 11 amino acids. Trimming took 11 bases from V and 6 from J; bases not matched to a gene: 5. Germline V lookup: CDR1 LNHDA, CDR2 SQIVND (reference sequence). The variable domain in full, completed from reference TRBV19 and TRBJ1-2, reads DGGITQSPKYLFRKEGQNVTLSCEQNLNHDAMYWYRQDPGQGLRLIYYSQIVNDFQKGDIAEGYSVSREKKESFPLTVTSAQKNPTAFYLCAFRGQDGYTFGSGTRLTVV.

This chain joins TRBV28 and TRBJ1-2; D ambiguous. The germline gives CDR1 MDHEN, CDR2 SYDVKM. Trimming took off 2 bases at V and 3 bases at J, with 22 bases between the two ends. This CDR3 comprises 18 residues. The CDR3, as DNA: TGTGCCAGCAGTTTACGCGGCGCTCTGGGCCGGGAGGACTATGGCTACACCTTC. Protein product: CASSLRGALGREDYGYTF.

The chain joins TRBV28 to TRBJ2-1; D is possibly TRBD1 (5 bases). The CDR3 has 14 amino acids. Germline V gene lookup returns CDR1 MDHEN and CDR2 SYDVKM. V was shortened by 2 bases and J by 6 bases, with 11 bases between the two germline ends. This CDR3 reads CASSLIRAGNEQFF. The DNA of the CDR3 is TGTGCCAGCAGTTTAATCAGGGCAGGCAATGAGCAGTTCTTC.

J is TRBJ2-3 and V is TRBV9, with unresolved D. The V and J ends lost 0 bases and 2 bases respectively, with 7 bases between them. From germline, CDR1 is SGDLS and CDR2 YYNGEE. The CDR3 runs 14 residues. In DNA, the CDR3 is TGTGCCAGCAGCGTAGCACAGAACACAGATACGCAGTATTTT. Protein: CASSVAQNTDTQYF.

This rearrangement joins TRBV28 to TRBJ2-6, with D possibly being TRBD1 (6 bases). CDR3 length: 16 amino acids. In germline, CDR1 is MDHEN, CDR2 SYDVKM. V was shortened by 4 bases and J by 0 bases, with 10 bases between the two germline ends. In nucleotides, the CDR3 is TGTGCCAGCAGTTCAGGGGCCCGCTCTGGGGCCAACGTCCTGACTTTC. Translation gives CASSSGARSGANVLTF.

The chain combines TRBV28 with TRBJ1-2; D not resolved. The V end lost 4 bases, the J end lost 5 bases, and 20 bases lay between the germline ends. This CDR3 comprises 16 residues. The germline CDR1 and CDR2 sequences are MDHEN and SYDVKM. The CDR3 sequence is CASSYPVGREVYGYTF. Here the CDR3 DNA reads TGTGCCAGCAGTTACCCCGTAGGTAGGGAGGTATATGGCTACACCTTC.

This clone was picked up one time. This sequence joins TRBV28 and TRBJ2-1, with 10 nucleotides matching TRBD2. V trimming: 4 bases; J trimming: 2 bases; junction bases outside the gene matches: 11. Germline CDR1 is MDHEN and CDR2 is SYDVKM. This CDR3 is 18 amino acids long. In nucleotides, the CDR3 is TGTGCCAGCAGTTCCAGGACTAGCGGCCGAAACCCCTACAATGAGCAGTTCTTC. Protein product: CASSSRTSGRNPYNEQFF.

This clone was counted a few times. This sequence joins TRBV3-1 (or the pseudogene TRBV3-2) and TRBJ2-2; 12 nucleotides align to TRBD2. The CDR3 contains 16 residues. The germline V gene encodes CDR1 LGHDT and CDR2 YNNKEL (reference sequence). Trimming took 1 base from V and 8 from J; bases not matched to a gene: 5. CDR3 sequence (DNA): TGTGCCAGCAGCCAAGCTAGCGGGAGGGCCCCAGGGGAGCTGTTTTTT. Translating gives CASSQASGRAPGELFF.

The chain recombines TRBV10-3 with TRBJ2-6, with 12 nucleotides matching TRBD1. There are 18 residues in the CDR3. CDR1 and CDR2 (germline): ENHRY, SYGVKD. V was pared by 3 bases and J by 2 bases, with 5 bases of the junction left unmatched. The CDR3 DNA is TGTGCCATCAGTGAAATGGGACAGGGGGCCGCTGGGGCCAACGTCCTGACTTTC. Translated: CAISEMGQGAAGANVLTF.

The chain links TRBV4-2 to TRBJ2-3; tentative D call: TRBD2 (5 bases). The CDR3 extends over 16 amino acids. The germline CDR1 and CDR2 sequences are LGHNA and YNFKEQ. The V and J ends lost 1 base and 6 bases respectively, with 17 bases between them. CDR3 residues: CASSQGSDPRGDTQYF. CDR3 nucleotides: TGTGCCAGCAGCCAAGGGAGTGACCCACGCGGGGATACGCAGTATTTT.

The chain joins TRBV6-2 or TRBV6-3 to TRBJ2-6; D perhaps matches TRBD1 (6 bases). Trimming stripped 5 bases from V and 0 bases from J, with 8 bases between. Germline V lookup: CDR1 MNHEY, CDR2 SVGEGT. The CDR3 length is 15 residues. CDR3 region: CASSTDSSGANVLTF. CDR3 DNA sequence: TGTGCCAGCAGTACGGACAGCTCTGGGGCCAACGTCCTGACTTTC.

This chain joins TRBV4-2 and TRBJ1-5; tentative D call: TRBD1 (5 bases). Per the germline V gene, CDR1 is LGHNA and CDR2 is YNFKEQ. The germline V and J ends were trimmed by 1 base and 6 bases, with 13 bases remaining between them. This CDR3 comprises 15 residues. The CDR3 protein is CASSQASGGTQPQHF. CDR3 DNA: TGTGCCAGCAGCCAAGCGTCGGGGGGAACTCAGCCCCAGCATTTT.

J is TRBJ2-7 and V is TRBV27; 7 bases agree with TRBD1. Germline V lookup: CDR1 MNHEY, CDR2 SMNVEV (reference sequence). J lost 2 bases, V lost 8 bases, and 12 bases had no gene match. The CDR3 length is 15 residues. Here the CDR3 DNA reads TGTGCCAGCGCCCCTTCCCCACAGGGGACCTACGAGCAGTACTTC. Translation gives CASAPSPQGTYEQYF.

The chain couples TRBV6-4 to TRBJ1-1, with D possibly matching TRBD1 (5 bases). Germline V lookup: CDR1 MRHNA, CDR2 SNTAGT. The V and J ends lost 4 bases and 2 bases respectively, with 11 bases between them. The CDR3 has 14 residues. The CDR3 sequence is CASSALGGNTEAFF. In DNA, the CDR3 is TGTGCCAGCAGTGCCTTGGGGGGTAACACTGAAGCTTTCTTT.

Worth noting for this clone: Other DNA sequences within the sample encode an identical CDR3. CDR3 DNA sequence: TGTGCCAGCTCACCAGGACAGGGGGCTCGCTATGGCTACACCTTC. This codes for CASSPGQGARYGYTF. The chain links TRBV18 to TRBJ1-2; TRBD1 aligns across 11 bases. The CDR3 has 15 amino acids. Trimming at V came to 2 bases and at J to 4 bases, leaving 3 bases not matched to a gene. Germline V CDR1 and CDR2: KGHSH, LQKENI.

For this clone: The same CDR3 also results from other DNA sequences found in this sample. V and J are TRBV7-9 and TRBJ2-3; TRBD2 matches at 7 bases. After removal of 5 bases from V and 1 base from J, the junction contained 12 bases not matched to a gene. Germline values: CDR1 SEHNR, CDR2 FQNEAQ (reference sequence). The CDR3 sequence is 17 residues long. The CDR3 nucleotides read TGTGCCAGCAGCCCCGGGAGGTCGGGGAGGGGCACAGATACGCAGTATTTT. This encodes CASSPGRSGRGTDTQYF.

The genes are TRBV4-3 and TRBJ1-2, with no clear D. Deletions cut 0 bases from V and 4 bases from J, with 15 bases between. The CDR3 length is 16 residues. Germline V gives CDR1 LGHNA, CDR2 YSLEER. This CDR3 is CASSQESWASFYGYTF. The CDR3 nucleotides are TGCGCCAGCAGCCAAGAGTCGTGGGCTTCGTTCTATGGCTACACCTTC.

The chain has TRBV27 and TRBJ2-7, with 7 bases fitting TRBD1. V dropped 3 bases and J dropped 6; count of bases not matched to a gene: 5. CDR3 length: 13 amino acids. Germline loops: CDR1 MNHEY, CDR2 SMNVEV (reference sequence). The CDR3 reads CASSFSTGSEQYF. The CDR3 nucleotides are TGTGCCAGCAGTTTTTCGACAGGGTCCGAGCAGTACTTC.

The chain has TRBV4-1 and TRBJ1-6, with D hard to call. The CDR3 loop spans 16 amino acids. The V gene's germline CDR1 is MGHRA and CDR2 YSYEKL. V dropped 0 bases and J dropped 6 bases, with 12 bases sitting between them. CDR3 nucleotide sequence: TGCGCCAGCAGCCAAGATTTGTCAGGAATTAATTCACCCCTCCACTTT. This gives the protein CASSQDLSGINSPLHF.

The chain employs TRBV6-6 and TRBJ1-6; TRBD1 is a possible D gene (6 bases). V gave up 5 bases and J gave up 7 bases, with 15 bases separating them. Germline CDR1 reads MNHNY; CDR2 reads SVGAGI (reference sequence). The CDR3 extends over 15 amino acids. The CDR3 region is CASSKVGQGNSPLHF. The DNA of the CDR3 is TGTGCCAGCAGTAAAGTCGGGCAGGGGAATTCACCCCTCCACTTT.